These 30 T cell receptor beta chains originate from one sample sequenced in a study of cytomegalovirus exposure and HLA in healthy donors. Vbeta (60) and Jbeta (13) primers were used in the PCR. TCRdb keeps only in-frame clones here, not all; method: immunoSEQ multiplex PCR. The sample yields about 100,000 clones, around three quarters seen once. Source material: PBMCs. The receptors originated from a middle-aged man in good health and CMV-seropositive.

V usage is TRBV27 and J usage is TRBJ2-4, with 8 bases identical to TRBD1. From germline, CDR1 is MNHEY and CDR2 SMNVEV (reference sequence). After removal of 5 bases from V and 7 bases from J, the junction contained 16 bases not matched to a gene. The CDR3 sequence is 17 residues long. The CDR3 nucleotides read TGTGCCAGCAGTCTAAGTGGGCCAGGGGGCTATGATAACATTCAGTACTTC. This gives the protein CASSLSGPGGYDNIQYF.

The V gene is TRBV30, the J gene TRBJ2-7, with 10 bases lining up with TRBD1. The CDR3 sequence is 13 residues long. Germline V gives CDR1 GTSNPN, CDR2 SVGIG (reference sequence). Trimming cost V 4 bases and J 6 bases; bases outside gene matches: 6. The CDR3 DNA reads as TGTGCCTGGAACCCGGGACAGGGGCCCGAGCAGTACTTC. It yields the protein CAWNPGQGPEQYF. Filled out from reference TRBV30 and TRBJ2-7, the complete variable domain reads SQTIHQWPATLVQPVGSPLSLECTVEGTSNPNLYWYRQAAGRGLQLLFYSVGIGQISSEVPQNLSASRPQDRQFILSSKKLLLSDSGFYLCAWNPGQGPEQYFGPGTRLTVT.

The chain recombines TRBV19 with TRBJ1-5; D gene ambiguous. Deletions cut 7 bases from V and 4 bases from J, with 8 bases between. Germline V CDR1 and CDR2: LNHDA, SQIVND (reference sequence). The CDR3 loop spans 12 amino acids. The CDR3 reads CASKSGNQPQHF. CDR3 DNA sequence: TGTGCCAGTAAATCCGGGAATCAGCCCCAGCATTTT.

The chain employs TRBV5-1 and TRBJ2-4; D is undetermined. V dropped 0 bases and J dropped 7 bases, with 5 bases sitting between them. Germline CDR1 is SGHRS and CDR2 is YFSETQ. The CDR3 covers 12 residues. CDR3 DNA sequence: TGCGCCAGCAGCTTGGAGGAGAACATTCAGTACTTC. As protein: CASSLEENIQYF. The entire variable domain, with the rest obtained from reference TRBV5-1 and TRBJ2-4, is as follows: KAGVTQTPRYLIKTRGQQVTLSCSPISGHRSVSWYQQTPGQGLQFLFEYFSETQRNKGNFPGRFSGRQFSNSRSEMNVSTLELGDSALYLCASSLEENIQYFGAGTRLSVL.

The genes are TRBV14 and TRBJ2-1, with D tentatively TRBD1 (5 bases). Germline CDR1 SGHDN, CDR2 FVKESK. The V gene lost 4 bases and the J gene lost 3 bases, with 16 bases spanning the gap. CDR3 length: 16 amino acids. The CDR3, as DNA: TGTGCCAGCAGCCGTAGCCCTGGACACTTCTACAATGAGCAGTTCTTC. This encodes CASSRSPGHFYNEQFF. Full variable domain (outside the CDR3, taken from reference TRBV14 and TRBJ2-1): EAGVTQFPSHSVIEKGQTVTLRCDPISGHDNLYWYRRVMGKEIKFLLHFVKESKQDESGMPNNRFLAERTGGTYSTLKVQPAELEDSGVYFCASSRSPGHFYNEQFFGPGTRLTVL.

Here the CDR3 reads CASSQDTTPTLQETQYF. CDR3 sequence (DNA): TGCGCCAGCAGCCAAGATACGACCCCCACACTACAAGAGACCCAGTACTTC. V is TRBV4-1 and J is TRBJ2-5; no firm D call. V dropped 0 bases and J dropped 2 bases, with 16 bases sitting between them. Germline V gene data show CDR1 as MGHRA and CDR2 as YSYEKL. The CDR3 covers 17 residues.

The chain couples TRBV11-3 to TRBJ2-1; TRBD1 matches at 9 bases. Germline values: CDR1 SGHNT, CDR2 YENEEA. This CDR3 has 15 amino acids. The J segment lost 0 bases and the V segment lost 4 bases, leaving 1 base of the junction unmatched. This CDR3 reads CASSSGQGSYNEQFF. Here the CDR3 DNA reads TGTGCCAGCAGCTCGGGACAGGGCTCCTACAATGAGCAGTTCTTC.

This sequence joins TRBV7-9 and TRBJ1-4; D is perhaps TRBD1 (6 bases). The CDR3 covers 14 residues. The germline V gene encodes CDR1 SEHNR and CDR2 FQNEAQ (reference sequence). The germline V and J ends were trimmed by 1 base and 7 bases, with 10 bases remaining between them. The CDR3 is CASSLGTDGEKLFF. In DNA form, the CDR3 reads TGTGCCAGCAGCTTAGGGACAGATGGTGAAAAACTGTTTTTT.

This rearrangement joins TRBV19 to TRBJ2-2; 8 nucleotides line up with TRBD2. Germline V lookup: CDR1 LNHDA, CDR2 SQIVND (reference sequence). The CDR3 loop spans 17 amino acids. V lost 7 bases, J lost 3 bases, and 13 bases stayed unmatched. As DNA, the CDR3 is TGTGCCAGTATCTCCACGCCGGGGGGGTCCCACACCGGGGAGCTGTTTTTT. Protein sequence: CASISTPGGSHTGELFF.

The chain links TRBV25-1 to TRBJ2-1; TRBD2 matches at 9 bases. This CDR3 spans 15 amino acids. The junction had 9 bases not matched to a gene; V was cut back by 6 bases and J by 6 bases. In germline, CDR1 is MGHDK, CDR2 SYGVNS. Here the CDR3 reads CASRGPGRGGNEQFF. The CDR3 nucleotides are TGTGCCAGCAGGGGCCCGGGGCGGGGGGGCAATGAGCAGTTCTTC.

In this sample, this clone turned up a few times. The chain joins TRBV19 to TRBJ1-4, with 9 bases matching TRBD1. With 10 bases clipped from V and 8 bases from J, the junction kept 8 bases outside the gene matches. The V gene's germline CDR1 is LNHDA and CDR2 SQIVND (reference sequence). The CDR3 spans 13 residues. The CDR3: CATATGGEEKLFF. The CDR3 DNA follows: TGTGCCACCGCGACAGGGGGTGAGGAAAAACTGTTTTTT.

This clone turned up a few times. This chain joins TRBV7-7 and TRBJ2-1, with 7 bases lining up with TRBD2. This CDR3 is 14 amino acids long. Per the germline V gene, CDR1 is SSHAT and CDR2 is FNYEAQ (reference sequence). The ends lost 3 bases at V and 9 bases at J; junction bases unmatched: 8. This CDR3 reads CASSLDSGRGEQFF. The DNA for the CDR3 is TGTGCCAGCAGCTTGGATAGTGGGAGGGGTGAGCAGTTCTTC.

V gene TRBV5-1 combines with J gene TRBJ2-5; D is perhaps TRBD2 (5 bases). The V and J ends lost 5 bases and 4 bases respectively, with 9 bases between them. Germline-derived CDR1 and CDR2 are SGHRS and YFSETQ. The CDR3 extends over 12 amino acids. The chain's CDR3 is CASRAEGETQYF. As DNA, the CDR3 is TGCGCCAGCAGGGCCGAGGGAGAGACCCAGTACTTC.

The gene calls are TRBV7-3 and TRBJ1-1, with D possibly being TRBD1 (6 bases). Trimming pared 1 base from V and 5 bases from J, leaving 11 bases between. The CDR3 spans 14 residues. The germline V gene encodes CDR1 SGHTA and CDR2 FQGTGA. The CDR3 DNA sequence: TGTGCCAGCAGCTTAAAGGGGGGGTTGACTGAAGCTTTCTTT. Its protein product is CASSLKGGLTEAFF.

This clone was seen only once. The V gene is TRBV30, the J gene TRBJ2-7; TRBD1 agrees at 7 bases. The germline V gene encodes CDR1 GTSNPN and CDR2 SVGIG (reference sequence). The CDR3 is made up of 13 amino acids. Trimming at V came to 6 bases and at J to 0 bases, leaving 5 bases not matched to a gene. CDR3 sequence (DNA): TGTGCCTGTTCGACAGGGATCTCCTACGAGCAGTACTTC. Residues: CACSTGISYEQYF.

This clone was seen more than once but under ten times. The chain combines TRBV21-1 with TRBJ1-3. TRBV21-1 is marked as a pseudogene. The CDR3 is 16 residues long. The CDR3 DNA sequence: TGTGCCAGCAGCAAGGGTACGAGGGATTGTGGAAACACCATATATTTT. This translates into CASSKGTRDCGNTIYF.

A single count supports this clone. The rearrangement uses TRBV6-6 and TRBJ1-4; D remains unclear. The CDR3 runs 16 residues. Germline V gives CDR1 MNHNY, CDR2 SVGAGI (reference sequence). Trimming left V 0 bases short and J 4 bases short, with 12 bases between. This chain's CDR3 is CASSYSREGNNEKLFF. The CDR3 nucleotides are TGTGCCAGCAGTTACTCCAGAGAGGGTAATAATGAAAAACTGTTTTTT.

The chain is built from TRBV19 and TRBJ2-3; 12 positions agree with TRBD2. Germline V lookup: CDR1 LNHDA, CDR2 SQIVND (reference sequence). This CDR3 region has 19 residues. Trimming cost V 5 bases and J 3 bases; bases outside gene matches: 15. The DNA of the CDR3 is TGTGCCAGTAGTTGGGCTAGCGGGAGGGCGGTGAGGGAGACAGATACGCAGTATTTT. Translated, it gives CASSWASGRAVRETDTQYF.

This sequence joins TRBV9 and TRBJ2-5, with TRBD1 matching over 7 bases. V lost 4 bases and J lost 4; bases outside the gene matches: 10. The V gene's germline CDR1 is SGDLS and CDR2 YYNGEE. This CDR3 is 15 amino acids long. The CDR3 protein is CASSRQGQLTETQYF. The CDR3 region has the DNA TGTGCCAGCAGCCGCCAGGGACAGCTAACAGAGACCCAGTACTTC.

This sequence joins TRBV10-1 and TRBJ1-1, with TRBD1 matching over 9 bases. The CDR3 loop spans 16 amino acids. Germline CDR1 is WNHNN and CDR2 is SYGVQD (reference sequence). The J segment lost 1 base and the V segment lost 11 bases, leaving 14 bases of the junction unmatched. Written as DNA, the CDR3 is TGCGCCCGACACCGGGACAGGGATAAACGGAACACTGAAGCTTTCTTT. The encoded protein is CARHRDRDKRNTEAFF.

V usage is TRBV19 and J usage is TRBJ2-5; 8 bases are a match to TRBD1. Germline lookup yields CDR1 LNHDA and CDR2 SQIVND (reference sequence). The CDR3 is 15 amino acids. V dropped 5 bases and J dropped 1; count of bases not matched to a gene: 6. The CDR3 loop reads CASSGSDRGQETQYF. In DNA, the CDR3 is TGTGCCAGTAGTGGTTCCGACAGGGGCCAAGAGACCCAGTACTTC.

In nucleotides, the CDR3 is TGCGCCAGCAGCCAAGAACCCCCCCCAGGGGGATACGACTATGGCTACACCTTC. Translated: CASSQEPPPGGYDYGYTF. The rearrangement links TRBV4-1 to TRBJ1-2; 7 positions agree with TRBD1. Trimming at V came to 0 bases and at J to 3 bases, leaving 13 bases not matched to a gene. CDR1 is MGHRA and CDR2 is YSYEKL in the germline V gene. This CDR3 spans 18 amino acids.

This chain uses TRBV6-1 with TRBJ1-1; D perhaps matches TRBD1 (5 bases). This CDR3 has 14 amino acids. Germline CDR1 reads MNHNS; CDR2 reads SASEGT. Trimming removed 4 bases from V and 1 base from J, with 10 bases in between. The CDR3 spells CASSALGGNTEAFF. The DNA of the CDR3 is TGTGCCAGCAGTGCTCTCGGGGGGAACACTGAAGCTTTCTTT.

The chain links TRBV27 to TRBJ1-6, with 8 bases identical to TRBD1. The CDR3 runs 16 residues. The ends lost 8 bases at V and 6 bases at J; junction bases unmatched: 12. The germline V gene encodes CDR1 MNHEY and CDR2 SMNVEV (reference sequence). DNA for the CDR3: TGTGCCAGCTATACTCTCAGGGGGCCTAGTAATTCACCCCTCCACTTT. Residues: CASYTLRGPSNSPLHF.

The CDR3 DNA is TGTGCCAGCAGCTCAGACGGGAGCTCCCTTCTACACGAGCAGTACTTC. This gives the protein CASSSDGSSLLHEQYF. The V and J genes are TRBV9 and TRBJ2-7, with D perhaps TRBD2 (6 bases). The CDR3 runs to 16 residues. CDR1 and CDR2 (germline): SGDLS, YYNGEE. V was cut by 4 bases and J by 5 bases, with 22 bases left in between.

The CDR3 nucleotides are TGTGCCAGCAGCCCCAGCCGGGACTCTAGATATGGGCAGTTCTTC. Translating it yields CASSPSRDSRYGQFF. This chain links TRBV11-3 with TRBJ2-1, with a tentative D call TRBD2 (6 bases). The CDR3 spans 15 residues. Trimming took off 5 bases at V and 12 bases at J, with 23 bases between the two ends. The germline CDR1 and CDR2 sequences are SGHNT and YENEEA. Drawing the rest from reference TRBV11-3 and TRBJ2-1, the complete variable domain is EAGVVQSPRYKIIEKKQPVAFWCNPISGHNTLYWYLQNLGQGPELLIRYENEEAVDDSQLPKDRFSAERLKGVDSTLKIQPAELGDSAVYLCASSPSRDSRYGQFFGPGTRLTVL.

V gene TRBV30 combines with J gene TRBJ2-2; D unclear. Per germline, CDR1 GTSNPN and CDR2 SVGIG (reference sequence). CDR3 length: 12 residues. V lost 0 bases and J lost 6, with 5 bases in between. CDR3 protein: CAWSVRAGELFF. The DNA for the CDR3 is TGTGCCTGGAGTGTTAGAGCCGGGGAGCTGTTTTTT.

The genes are TRBV18 and TRBJ1-1, with D possibly being TRBD1 (5 bases). CDR1 KGHSH and CDR2 LQKENI come from the germline V gene. V was cut by 2 bases and J by 1 base, with 8 bases left in between. The length of the CDR3 is 14 residues. For the CDR3, the DNA is TGTGCCAGCTCACCAATGCAGGGGAACACTGAAGCTTTCTTT. Translation gives CASSPMQGNTEAFF.

The chain links TRBV19 to TRBJ1-1; 9 bases map to TRBD1. Trimming cost V 6 bases and J 2 bases; bases outside gene matches: 7. The V gene's germline CDR1 is LNHDA and CDR2 SQIVND (reference sequence). This CDR3 has 15 residues. CDR3 loop: CASRAGTGPNTEAFF. CDR3 nucleotides: TGTGCCAGTAGGGCCGGGACAGGGCCCAACACTGAAGCTTTCTTT.

The gene calls are TRBV5-6 and TRBJ1-6, with a weak D call TRBD1 (6 bases). Trimming removed 3 bases at V and 7 bases at J, with 11 bases between. The germline V gene encodes CDR1 SGHDT and CDR2 YYEEEE. This CDR3 is built from 14 residues. CDR3 residues: CASSSTGLNSPLHF. CDR3 nucleotide sequence: TGTGCCAGCAGCTCTACAGGGTTGAATTCACCCCTCCACTTT.